This TCR beta chain was recovered during a study of blood T cell repertoires in COVID-19. About the study: Sample material is recorded as cDNA or gDNA derived from T cells, B-cell-depleted T cells, or PBMCs.

Only in-frame clones appear in the TCRdb table, and some are missing; sequencing was by immunoSEQ multiplex PCR. In the table there are 95,000 to 120,000 clones, about 87% of which are singletons. Deletions cut 6 bases from V and 9 bases from J, with 15 bases between. The CDR3 totals 12 residues. Germline V gene data show CDR1 as MDHEN and CDR2 as SYDVKM. The chain joins TRBV28 to TRBJ2-7; possible D gene TRBD2, 6 bases. This receptor was taken from a woman between 50 and 59 years old with acute or convalescent COVID-19. Specimen: peripheral blood. The CDR3 loop is CASSLGGTGQYF. Here the CDR3 DNA reads TGTGCCAGCAGCCTGGGGGGAACTGGGCAGTACTTC. The whole variable domain, remainder taken from reference TRBV28 and TRBJ2-7, is DVKVTQSSRYLVKRTGEKVFLECVQDMDHENMFWYRQDPGLGLRLIYFSYDVKMKEKGDIPEGYSVSREKKERFSLILESASTNQTSMYLCASSLGGTGQYFGPGTRLTVT.